The 6 T cell receptor beta chains listed next were all sequenced from one sample in a study of monozygotic twins with inflammatory bowel disease. Reprocessing the 5' RACE reads, TCRdb reports a single entry for every CDR3 protein and omits DNA. This sample's table reports roughly 100,000 distinct CDR3 sequences. Specimen: blood. The source is a human donor with ulcerative colitis or Crohn's disease, or a healthy co-twin of an affected twin (not recorded which).

The genes are TRBV14 and TRBJ2-3. CDR3 length equals 17 residues. Germline V CDR1 and CDR2: SGHDN, FVKESK. The CDR3 loop is CASSQDRGTLTTDTQYF.

The rearrangement links TRBV25-1 to TRBJ1-1; there is no DNA to check the TCRdb D call of TRBD1. This CDR3 region has 13 residues. CDR1 is MGHDK and CDR2 is SYGVNS in the germline V gene. CDR3: CASNNFGGTEAFF.

This chain links TRBV7-8 with TRBJ1-2; the TCRdb D gene call, TRBD1, has no DNA to confirm it. Looked up from germline, CDR1 is SGHVS and CDR2 is FQNEAQ. The CDR3 is made up of 15 amino acids. CDR3 sequence: CASSPPLRVNYGYTF.

The V and J genes are TRBV5-1 and TRBJ2-3; TCRdb's D call, TRBD2, is unchecked because there is no DNA. The CDR3 has 15 residues. Germline assignment: CDR1 SGHRS and CDR2 YFSETQ. The CDR3 protein is CASSPPLVNTDTQYF.

CDR3 in amino acids: CASSQGGYEQYF. V is TRBV7-8 and J is TRBJ2-7; TCRdb designates TRBD1, a call that cannot be tested without DNA. Germline CDR1 is SGHVS and CDR2 is FQNEAQ. This CDR3 contains 12 residues.

The J gene is TRBJ2-1, the V gene TRBV11-2; as DNA is missing, the TRBD2 call by TCRdb cannot be tested. The germline CDR1 and CDR2 sequences are SGHAT and FQNNGV. The CDR3 covers 14 residues. CDR3 region: CASSQGTSLSEQFF.